The rows below give T cell receptor beta chains drawn from one sample of a study of cytomegalovirus exposure and HLA in healthy donors. Assay: immunoSEQ multiplex PCR; the TCRdb copy retains only in-frame clones and omits some. The table shows more than 90,000 clones, with more than 70% occurring only once. The sample consisted of PBMCs. These receptors all come from a female donor in good health and CMV-seronegative. Each CDR3 is given with its conserved first and last residue. The D gene is left open where the match is weak. The size entry is marked missing in some rows and otherwise reads once, few, many or a size class.

j_gene,v_gene,d_gene,abundance,CDR3aa,CDR3nt
TRBJ1-5,TRBV7-9,-,-,CASSLGWGQLDQPQHF,TGTGCCAGCAGCTTAGGCTGGGGGCAATTGGATCAGCCCCAGCATTTT
TRBJ2-7,TRBV23-1,-,once,CASSQFGRDTPIGEQYF,TGCGCCAGCAGTCAGTTTGGACGGGACACCCCTATTGGCGAGCAGTACTTC
TRBJ1-5,TRBV18,TRBD1,few,CASSPTGGYQPQHF,TGTGCCAGCTCACCAACAGGGGGCTACCAGCCCCAGCATTTT
TRBJ1-1,TRBV6-5,TRBD1,few,CASRTGLGEAFF,TGTGCCAGCAGGACAGGGTTGGGTGAAGCTTTCTTT
TRBJ1-1,TRBV18,-,few,CASSPPSGNTEAFF,TGTGCCAGCTCACCACCGTCAGGGAACACTGAAGCTTTCTTT
TRBJ1-2,TRBV7-6,TRBD1,-,CASSLGPTGAYGYTF,TGTGCCAGCAGCTTAGGCCCCACAGGGGCCTATGGCTACACCTTC
TRBJ1-1,TRBV28,TRBD1,-,CASTQGAGPNTEAFF,TGTGCCAGCACTCAGGGGGCAGGGCCGAACACTGAAGCTTTCTTT
TRBJ1-2,TRBV5-1,TRBD1,-,CASSLGDWDRYGYTF,TGCGCCAGCAGCTTGGGGGACTGGGACAGATATGGCTACACCTTC
TRBJ1-2,TRBV9,TRBD1,-,CASSVEGRGQGYTF,TGTGCCAGCAGCGTAGAGGGCAGGGGGCAAGGCTACACCTTC
TRBJ1-6,TRBV19,TRBD1,-,CASSLGQGRTPLHF,TGTGCCAGTAGTTTGGGACAGGGTCGGACACCCCTCCACTTT
TRBJ1-2,TRBV18,TRBD1,-,CASSEDRVGGYTF,TGTGCCAGCTCAGAAGACAGGGTCGGCGGCTACACCTTC
TRBJ2-7,TRBV10-1,-,-,CASSDKGRNEQYF,TGCGCCAGCAGTGACAAGGGGCGGAACGAGCAGTACTTC
TRBJ1-6,TRBV11-1,-,few,CASSPRVDSPLHF,TGTGCCAGCAGCCCCCGGGTCGATTCACCCCTCCACTTT
TRBJ2-5,TRBV4-2,-,-,CASSFCAEGEGTETQYF,TGTGCCAGCAGCTTTTGCGCCGAGGGGGAAGGCACAGAGACCCAGTACTTC
TRBJ2-5,TRBV14,-,-,CASSQRLTFQETQYF,TGTGCCAGCAGCCAACGACTCACGTTTCAAGAGACCCAGTACTTC
TRBJ1-2,TRBV27,-,-,CASSLQGRTGGYTF,TGTGCCAGCAGTTTGCAGGGGAGAACTGGCGGCTACACCTTC
TRBJ2-7,TRBV5-4,TRBD1,-,CASSLSDRELTEQYF,TGTGCCAGCAGCCTCTCCGACAGGGAGCTTACCGAGCAGTACTTC
TRBJ1-5,TRBV19,TRBD1,-,CASSLDRGSNQPQHF,TGTGCCAGTAGCCTGGACAGGGGGTCCAATCAGCCCCAGCATTTT
TRBJ2-2,TRBV7-9,-,-,CASSPIKTGDANTGELFF,TGTGCCAGCAGCCCGATCAAGACCGGAGATGCGAACACCGGGGAGCTGTTTTTT
TRBJ1-1,TRBV6-5,-,-,CASRLFNTEAFF,TGTGCCAGCAGACTCTTTAACACTGAAGCTTTCTTT
TRBJ1-1,TRBV7-9,-,-,CASSLDRLTGGTEAFF,TGTGCCAGCAGCTTAGATCGCCTCACCGGAGGGACTGAAGCTTTCTTT
TRBJ2-2,TRBV6-5,-,-,CASSYRGGWAGELFF,TGTGCCAGCAGCTACAGGGGGGGTTGGGCCGGGGAGCTGTTTTTT
TRBJ1-2,TRBV6-5,TRBD1,few,CASREDRGYGYTF,TGTGCCAGCAGGGAGGACAGGGGATATGGCTACACCTTC
TRBJ1-1,TRBV27,TRBD1,-,CASSYDRGHTEAFF,TGTGCCAGCAGTTACGACAGGGGCCACACTGAAGCTTTCTTT
TRBJ1-1,TRBV30,-,-,CAWSPLGMNTEAFF,TGTGCCTGGAGCCCGCTGGGCATGAACACTGAAGCTTTCTTT
TRBJ2-7,TRBV11-2,-,-,CASSLLADRAYEQYF,TGTGCCAGCAGCTTACTCGCCGACAGAGCCTACGAGCAGTACTTC
TRBJ1-5,TRBV28,TRBD1,few,CAVVGGYNQPQHF,TGTGCCGTGGTAGGGGGCTACAATCAGCCCCAGCATTTT
TRBJ2-1,TRBV6-4,TRBD2,once,CASSAAGGPSEQFF,TGTGCCAGCTCCGCGGCGGGGGGGCCGAGTGAGCAGTTCTTC
TRBJ2-5,TRBV30,-,-,CAWSPRQVQETQYF,TGTGCCTGGAGCCCCCGCCAGGTCCAAGAGACCCAGTACTTC
TRBJ2-7,TRBV6-5,TRBD2,few,CASSYSTAGGPYEQYF,TGTGCCAGCAGTTACTCGACCGCGGGGGGGCCCTACGAGCAGTACTTC
TRBJ2-7,TRBV20-1,-,-,CSATDREQYF,TGCAGTGCCACAGACAGGGAGCAGTACTTC
TRBJ1-2,TRBV5-1,-,-,CASSLGSAGLAYGYTF,TGCGCCAGCAGCTTGGGTTCCGCAGGGTTAGCCTATGGCTACACCTTC
TRBJ1-1,TRBV18,TRBD1,-,CASSLGQGGTEAFF,TGTGCCAGCTCACTGGGACAGGGAGGTACTGAAGCTTTCTTT
TRBJ2-4,TRBV28,-,-,CASSLRQQAKNIQYF,TGTGCCAGCAGTCTAAGACAGCAAGCCAAAAACATTCAGTACTTC
TRBJ1-2,TRBV28,-,-,CASSPPYYRERGGYTF,TGTGCCAGCAGTCCGCCATATTACAGGGAGCGGGGTGGCTACACCTTC
TRBJ1-2,TRBV28,TRBD1,-,CASSDPQGGGSYGYTF,TGTGCCAGCAGCGACCCCCAAGGAGGGGGCAGCTATGGCTACACCTTC
TRBJ2-7,TRBV27,-,-,CASSSSPGVSYEQYF,TGTGCCAGCAGTTCATCACCAGGGGTTTCCTACGAGCAGTACTTC
TRBJ2-1,TRBV28,-,-,CASSFSGKQTGHNEQFF,TGTGCCAGCAGTTTTTCAGGGAAACAGACAGGCCACAATGAGCAGTTCTTC
TRBJ1-2,TRBV7-6,-,-,CASSSDRRGYTF,TGTGCCAGCAGCTCCGACAGACGTGGCTACACCTTC
TRBJ1-5,TRBV15,TRBD1,-,CATSRGGQGNQPQHF,TGTGCCACCAGCAGAGGAGGACAGGGTAATCAGCCCCAGCATTTT
TRBJ2-1,TRBV9,TRBD2,once,CASSVRTSGTLYNEQFF,TGTGCCAGCAGCGTCCGGACTAGCGGGACCCTCTACAATGAGCAGTTCTTC
TRBJ1-2,TRBV30,-,-,CAWSPGLNYGYTF,TGTGCCTGGAGTCCCGGACTCAACTATGGCTACACCTTC
TRBJ2-7,TRBV5-4,TRBD1,few,CASSSTGGSYEQYF,TGTGCCAGCAGCTCGACAGGGGGCTCCTACGAGCAGTACTTC
TRBJ1-1,TRBV6-4,-,-,CASSDSPGGTEAFF,TGTGCCAGCAGTGACTCGCCGGGGGGAACTGAAGCTTTCTTT